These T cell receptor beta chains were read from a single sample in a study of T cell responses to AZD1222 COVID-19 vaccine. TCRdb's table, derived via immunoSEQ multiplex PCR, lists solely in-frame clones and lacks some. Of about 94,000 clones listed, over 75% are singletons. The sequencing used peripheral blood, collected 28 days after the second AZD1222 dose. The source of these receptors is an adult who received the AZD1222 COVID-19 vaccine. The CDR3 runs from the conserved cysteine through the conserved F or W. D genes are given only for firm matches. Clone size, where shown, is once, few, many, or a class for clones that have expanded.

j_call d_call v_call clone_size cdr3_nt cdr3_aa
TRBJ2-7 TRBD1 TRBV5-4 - TGTGCCAGCAGCTCCGCGAAATTGGGACAGGACAACGAGCAGTACTTC CASSSAKLGQDNEQYF
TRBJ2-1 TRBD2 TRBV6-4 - TGTGCCAGCAGCGAGGGACTAGCGGGAACGGCCTACAATGAGCAGTTCTTC CASSEGLAGTAYNEQFF
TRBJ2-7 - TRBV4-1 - TGCGCCAGCAGCCATCAGGTACGGCAAACCTACGAGCAGTACTTC CASSHQVRQTYEQYF
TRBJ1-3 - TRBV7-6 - TGTGCCAGCAGCTCGTCGCCGACCCTATCTGGAAACACCATATATTTT CASSSSPTLSGNTIYF
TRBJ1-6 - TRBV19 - TGTGCCAGTAGTATTGGAGTTCGTGATTCACCCCTCCACTTT CASSIGVRDSPLHF
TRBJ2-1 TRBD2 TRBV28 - TGTGCCAGCAGCCTTGGACTAGCGGACTACAATGAGCAGTTCTTC CASSLGLADYNEQFF
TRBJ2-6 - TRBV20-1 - TGCAGTGCTAGTCGGGGTTCTGGGGCCAACGTCCTGACTTTC CSASRGSGANVLTF
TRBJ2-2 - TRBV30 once TGTGCCTGGATGTTGTTTGGCAGGGGTACCGGGGAGCTGTTTTTT CAWMLFGRGTGELFF
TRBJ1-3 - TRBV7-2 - TGTGCCAGCAGTGCCCCCCCGGGGAGAAACACCATATATTTT CASSAPPGRNTIYF
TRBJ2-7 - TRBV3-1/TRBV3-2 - TGTGCCAGCAGCCAAGTATCCGAGAAGCAGTACTTC CASSQVSEKQYF
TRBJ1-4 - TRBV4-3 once TGCGCCAGCAGCCAAGATACATCCTGGGGGTGGGAAAAACTGTTTTTT CASSQDTSWGWEKLFF
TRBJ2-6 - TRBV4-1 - TGCGCCAGCAGCCACCCCAGGGCTAGTGGGGCCAACGTCCTGACTTTC CASSHPRASGANVLTF
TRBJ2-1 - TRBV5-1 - TGCGCCAGCAGCTTGGCAGTTTACAATGAGCAGTTCTTC CASSLAVYNEQFF
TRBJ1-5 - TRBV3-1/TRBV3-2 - TGTGCCAGCAGCCGAGGCAAGATGGGAGAGAGCAATCAGCCCCAGCATTTT CASSRGKMGESNQPQHF
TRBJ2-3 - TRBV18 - TGTGCCAGCTCACCAGGGGCGACGGGGCATGATACGCAGTATTTT CASSPGATGHDTQYF
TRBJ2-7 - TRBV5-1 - TGCGCCAGCAGCCCGAACGGCGGGATCAGGGACGAGCAGTACTTC CASSPNGGIRDEQYF
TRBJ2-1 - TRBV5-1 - TGCGCCAGCAGCTCGCAGGGTAATCTCTGGAATGAGCAGTTCTTC CASSSQGNLWNEQFF
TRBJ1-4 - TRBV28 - TGTGCCAGCAGTTTACGGAGTAATGAAAAACTGTTTTTT CASSLRSNEKLFF
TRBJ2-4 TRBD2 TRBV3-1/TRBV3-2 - TGTGCCAGCAGCCAAGATTCGGCTAGCGGGGGGGGCTTGACCAAAAACATTCAGTACTTC CASSQDSASGGGLTKNIQYF
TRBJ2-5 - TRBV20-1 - TGCAGTGCTAGAGAATTAAAGACCCAGTACTTC CSARELKTQYF
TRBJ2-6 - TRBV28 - TGTGCCAGCAGTTTACCAGCCGATATCTCTGGGGCCAACGTCCTGACTTTC CASSLPADISGANVLTF
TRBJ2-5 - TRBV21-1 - TGTGCCAGCAGCAACGGTGGGGACTACCTCTTCCAAGAGACCCAGTACTTC CASSNGGDYLFQETQYF
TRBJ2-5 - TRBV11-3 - TGTGCCAGCAGCCCCTACATTAGGAAGGAGACCCAGTACTTC CASSPYIRKETQYF
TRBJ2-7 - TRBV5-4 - TGTGCCAGCAGCTTCGACCCCTCCTACGAGCAGTACTTC CASSFDPSYEQYF
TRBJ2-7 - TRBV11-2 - TGTGCCAGCAGCTTAGGGGACGGCTACGAGCAGTACTTC CASSLGDGYEQYF
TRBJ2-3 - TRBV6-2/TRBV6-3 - TGTGCCAGCAGCCCTACGCTGGGTACGCAGTATTTT CASSPTLGTQYF
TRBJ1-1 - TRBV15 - TGTGCCACCAGCAGAGGTTTGGTGATGGAAACTGAAGCTTTCTTT CATSRGLVMETEAFF
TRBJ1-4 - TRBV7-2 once TGTGCCAGCAGCATAACCGGGACGCCCGATGAAAAACTGTTTTTT CASSITGTPDEKLFF